The 8 T cell receptor beta chains in this list originate from one sample, sequenced in a study of cytomegalovirus exposure and HLA in healthy donors. Some clones are missing from TCRdb's copy, which holds only in-frame ones; the method was immunoSEQ multiplex PCR. The sample lists about 100,000 clones; around 95% were seen once. Sequencing was performed on PBMCs. These receptors were collected from a young woman in good health and CMV-seronegative.

The V gene is TRBV4-2, the J gene TRBJ2-7; 7 nucleotides match TRBD2. Trimming took 0 bases from V and 2 from J; bases not matched to a gene: 4. The CDR3 sequence is 15 residues long. From germline, CDR1 is LGHNA and CDR2 YNFKEQ. CDR3 in amino acids: CASSQEERDPYEQYF. The CDR3 nucleotides are TGTGCCAGCAGCCAAGAAGAGCGGGATCCCTACGAGCAGTACTTC.

This clone showed up just once. The chain joins TRBV4-2 to TRBJ1-2; TRBD1 agrees at 7 bases. This CDR3 is 14 amino acids long. Germline-derived CDR1 and CDR2 are LGHNA and YNFKEQ. J lost 6 bases, V lost 0 bases, and 4 bases had no gene match. The CDR3 DNA follows: TGTGCCAGCAGCCAAGATAGGCAGGGGGATGGCTACACCTTC. It translates to CASSQDRQGDGYTF.

The chain couples TRBV19 to TRBJ2-1; possible D gene TRBD1, 5 bases. In germline, CDR1 is LNHDA, CDR2 SQIVND (reference sequence). Trimming removed 0 bases at V and 2 bases at J, with 11 bases between. The CDR3 totals 16 residues. DNA of the CDR3: TGTGCCAGTAGTATAGATAGTAGGACAACCTACAATGAGCAGTTCTTC. Its protein product is CASSIDSRTTYNEQFF.

The gene calls are TRBV9 and TRBJ2-5; tentatively, D is TRBD2 (6 bases). The CDR3 extends over 15 amino acids. Germline V gene sequence: CDR1 SGDLS, CDR2 YYNGEE. Trimming removed 4 bases from V and 1 base from J, with 14 bases in between. CDR3 residues: CASSPGGVVQETQYF. The CDR3 DNA sequence: TGTGCCAGCAGCCCCGGGGGAGTCGTCCAAGAGACCCAGTACTTC.

This chain connects TRBV29-1 to TRBJ1-1, with D unclear. CDR1 and CDR2 (germline): SQVTM, ANQGSEA. Trimming shortened V by 7 bases and J by 0 bases, and 9 bases separated the two germline ends. The CDR3 spans 12 residues. The CDR3 bases are TGCAGCGGGGCCCTGATGAACACTGAAGCTTTCTTT. Its protein is CSGALMNTEAFF.

The chain recombines TRBV5-1 with TRBJ2-2; weak D call: TRBD1 (5 bases). Trimming pared 7 bases from V and 4 bases from J, leaving 14 bases between. The germline CDR1 and CDR2 sequences are SGHRS and YFSETQ. CDR3 length equals 14 residues. The CDR3 protein is CASSRQGGTGELFF. The CDR3 DNA reads as TGCGCCAGCTCCAGGCAGGGTGGCACCGGGGAGCTGTTTTTT.

The chain joins TRBV28 to TRBJ2-5; tentative D call: TRBD2 (6 bases). Germline assignment: CDR1 MDHEN and CDR2 SYDVKM. This CDR3 comprises 14 residues. V was clipped by 5 bases and J by 4 bases, with 14 bases between them. The CDR3 is CASSLGEVRETQYF. The CDR3 DNA is TGTGCCAGCAGTCTAGGGGAGGTACGAGAGACCCAGTACTTC.

This chain uses TRBV15 with TRBJ1-4; D is perhaps TRBD1 (5 bases). The CDR3 consists of 13 residues. Trimming took off 8 bases at V and 5 bases at J, with 12 bases between the two ends. Germline V CDR1 and CDR2: LNHNV, YYDKDF (reference sequence). CDR3 DNA sequence: TGTGCCACCGCCAGGGCTCGGAATGAAAAACTGTTTTTT. Translation gives CATARARNEKLFF.